This T cell receptor beta chain was identified during a study of CD8 T cells in Susac syndrome. Trimming took 5 bases from V and 1 from J, leaving 14 bases between them. Germline loops: CDR1 MNHEY, CDR2 SMNVEV (reference sequence). The CDR3 contains 15 residues. Notes on the study in general: The number of individuals included in the study's TCR sequencing and HLA analysis was acknowledged as relatively small.

Reverse transcription used about 0.45 to 1 ug RNA and random hexamers. The CDR3 of TCR beta was amplified by immunoSEQ multiplex PCR across 54 Vbeta and 13 Jbeta. Using its own MiXCR run on the immunoSEQ multiplex PCR reads, TCRdb lists one record per CDR3 protein. The data contain about 240,000 distinct CDR3 sequences, almost 97% of them singletons. The patients with Susac syndrome satisfied recently defined diagnostic criteria for either definite or probable disease. On this clonotype itself: Its matching antigen is unknown.

Specimen: CD4+ T cells from PBMCs. This sequence was found in a human donor with Susac syndrome. The chain links TRBV27 to TRBJ1-1; no reliable D call. The CDR3 sequence is CASSARSRGNTEAFF. DNA of the CDR3: TGTGCCAGCAGTGCCCGAAGCCGGGGGAACACTGAAGCTTTCTTT.